Ten or more counts support the clone carrying this TCR beta chain. Compared with germline, one end of the junction differs, possibly owing to a read error. This sample was taken from a study of T-cell memory formation after mild COVID-19. TCRdb used MiXCR to reprocess the 5' RACE reads, holding one entry per CDR3 protein. The sample yields approximately 300,000 distinct CDR3 sequences, 8% to 10% seen once. This CDR3 has 16 residues. The V gene's germline CDR1 is SSHAT and CDR2 FNYEAQ (reference sequence). This chain joins TRBV7-7 and TRBJ2-1; D perhaps matches TRBD2 (6 bases). The sequence derives from a man younger than 35 who had mild COVID-19 (a few samples of this study predate the infection). Cell type and time point are not known. Sequenced: PBMCs or a T cell subset sorted from them (not recorded which). CDR3 in amino acids: CASSLVATSDYNEQFF. CDR3 nucleotide sequence: TGTGCTAGCAGCTTAGTGGCGACTAGTGACTACAATGAGCAGTTCTTC.